This T cell receptor (beta chain) was found in a study of cytomegalovirus exposure and HLA in healthy donors. Study-wide results and limits: A few chains linked to CMV were shown in vitro to be specific for CMV antigens.

This clone was seen a single time. What it binds is unknown. The PCR ran on 60 Vbeta and 13 Jbeta primers. The method was immunoSEQ multiplex PCR; TCRdb's version includes in-frame clones alone and lacks a portion of them. The table includes approximately 100,000 clones, 76% detected once. The CDR3 runs to 16 residues. J lost 3 bases, V lost 3 bases, and 7 bases had no gene match. Germline-derived CDR1 and CDR2 are MNHNY and SVGAGI (reference sequence). The clonotype was recovered from a woman aged 45-65 years in good health and CMV-seropositive. Sequencing was carried out using PBMCs. V gene TRBV6-6 combines with J gene TRBJ2-4, with 8 bases lining up with TRBD1. CDR3 sequence: CASSYSTGAHKNIQYF. The CDR3 DNA reads as TGTGCCAGCAGTTATTCGACAGGGGCGCACAAAAACATTCAGTACTTC.